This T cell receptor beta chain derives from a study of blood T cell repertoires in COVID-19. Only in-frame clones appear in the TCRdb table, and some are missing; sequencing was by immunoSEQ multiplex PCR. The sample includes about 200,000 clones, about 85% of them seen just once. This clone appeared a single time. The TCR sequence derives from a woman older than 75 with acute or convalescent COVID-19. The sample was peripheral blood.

This chain's CDR3 is CASSQESSVAVRTDTQYF. In DNA, the CDR3 is TGTGCCAGCAGCCAAGAGTCGTCCGTGGCGGTTCGCACAGATACGCAGTATTTT. The chain recombines TRBV3-1 (or the pseudogene TRBV3-2) with TRBJ2-3; D ambiguous. Germline V CDR1 and CDR2: LGHDT, YNNKEL (reference sequence). This CDR3 has 18 residues. V was shortened by 0 bases and J by 1 base, with 17 bases between the two germline ends.